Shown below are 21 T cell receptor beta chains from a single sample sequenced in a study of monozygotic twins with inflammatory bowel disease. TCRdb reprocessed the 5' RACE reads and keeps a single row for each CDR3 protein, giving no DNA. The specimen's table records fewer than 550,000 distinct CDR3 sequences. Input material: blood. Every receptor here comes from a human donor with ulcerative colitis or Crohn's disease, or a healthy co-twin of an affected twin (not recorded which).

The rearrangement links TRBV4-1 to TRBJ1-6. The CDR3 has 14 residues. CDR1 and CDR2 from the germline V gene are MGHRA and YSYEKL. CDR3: CASSQSPPDSPLHF.

CDR3: CASTPGGGSTEAFF. V is TRBV5-4 and J is TRBJ1-1; the TCRdb D gene call, TRBD1, has no DNA to confirm it. From germline, CDR1 is SGHNT and CDR2 YYREEE (reference sequence). The CDR3 consists of 14 residues.

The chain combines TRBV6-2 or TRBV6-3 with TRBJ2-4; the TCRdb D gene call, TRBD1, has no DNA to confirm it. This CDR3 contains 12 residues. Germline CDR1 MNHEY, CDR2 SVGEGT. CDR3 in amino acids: CANGAQQNMQYF.

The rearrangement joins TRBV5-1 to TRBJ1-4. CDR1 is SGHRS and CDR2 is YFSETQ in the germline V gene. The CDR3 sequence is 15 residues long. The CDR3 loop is CASSLAAVNNEKLFF.

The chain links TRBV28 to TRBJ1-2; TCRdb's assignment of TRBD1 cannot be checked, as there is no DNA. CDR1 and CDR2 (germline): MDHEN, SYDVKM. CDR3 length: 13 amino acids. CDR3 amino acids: CASGTVTAYGYTF.

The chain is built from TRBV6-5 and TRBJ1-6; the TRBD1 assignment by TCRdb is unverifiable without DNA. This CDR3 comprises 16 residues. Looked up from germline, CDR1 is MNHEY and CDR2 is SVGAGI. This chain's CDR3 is CASNPLVAGRGSPLHF.

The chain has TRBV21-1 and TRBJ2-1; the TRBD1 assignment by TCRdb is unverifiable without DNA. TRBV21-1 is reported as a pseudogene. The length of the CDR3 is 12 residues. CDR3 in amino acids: CASDRGVYEQFF.

This CDR3 reads CSARAGLGDEQFF. The rearrangement links TRBV20-1 to TRBJ2-1; lacking DNA, the TRBD1 call made by TCRdb goes unchecked. This CDR3 is built from 13 residues. Germline V gives CDR1 DFQATT, CDR2 SNEGSKA (reference sequence).

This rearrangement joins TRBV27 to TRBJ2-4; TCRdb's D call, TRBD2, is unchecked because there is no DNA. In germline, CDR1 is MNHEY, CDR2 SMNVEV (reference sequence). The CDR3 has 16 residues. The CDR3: CASSPYTSGKEDIQYF.

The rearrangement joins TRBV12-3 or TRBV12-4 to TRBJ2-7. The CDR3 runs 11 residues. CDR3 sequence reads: CASRRTYEQYF.

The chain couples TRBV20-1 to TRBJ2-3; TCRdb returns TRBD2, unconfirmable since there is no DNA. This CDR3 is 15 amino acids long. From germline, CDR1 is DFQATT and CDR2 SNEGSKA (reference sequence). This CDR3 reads CSATSGTSLQSTQYF.

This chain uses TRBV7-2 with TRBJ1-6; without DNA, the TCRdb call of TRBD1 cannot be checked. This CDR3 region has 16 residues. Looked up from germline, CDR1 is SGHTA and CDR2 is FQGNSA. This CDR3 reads CASSLAGGGVDSPLHF.

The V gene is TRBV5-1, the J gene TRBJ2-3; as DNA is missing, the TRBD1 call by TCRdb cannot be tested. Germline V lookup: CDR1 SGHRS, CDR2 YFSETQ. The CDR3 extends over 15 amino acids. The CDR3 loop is CASRTAPLDTDTQYF.

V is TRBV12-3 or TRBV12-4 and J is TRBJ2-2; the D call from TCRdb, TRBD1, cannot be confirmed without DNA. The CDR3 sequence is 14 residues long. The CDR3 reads CASSWTGSTGELFF.

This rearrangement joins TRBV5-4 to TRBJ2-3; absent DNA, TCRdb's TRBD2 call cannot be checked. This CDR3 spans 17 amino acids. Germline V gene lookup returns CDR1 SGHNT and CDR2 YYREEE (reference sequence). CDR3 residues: CASSLSSSGRGTDTQYF.

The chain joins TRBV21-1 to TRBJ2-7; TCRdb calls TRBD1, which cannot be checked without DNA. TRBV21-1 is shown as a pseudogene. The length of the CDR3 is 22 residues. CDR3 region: CATRRRDRLWSGPNPLSYEQYF.

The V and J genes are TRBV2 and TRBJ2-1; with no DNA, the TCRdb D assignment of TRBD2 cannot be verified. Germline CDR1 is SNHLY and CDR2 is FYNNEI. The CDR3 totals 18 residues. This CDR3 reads CASSDPGLAGGGGNEQFF. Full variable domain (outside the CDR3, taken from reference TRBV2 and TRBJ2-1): EPEVTQTPSHQVTQMGQEVILRCVPISNHLYFYWYRQILGQKVEFLVSFYNNEISEKSEIFDDQFSVERPDGSNFTLKIRSTKLEDSAMYFCASSDPGLAGGGGNEQFFGPGTRLTVL.

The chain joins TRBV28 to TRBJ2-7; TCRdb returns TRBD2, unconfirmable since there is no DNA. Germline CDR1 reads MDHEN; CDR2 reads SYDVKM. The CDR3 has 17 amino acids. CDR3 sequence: CASTQGGRLAGVYEQYF.

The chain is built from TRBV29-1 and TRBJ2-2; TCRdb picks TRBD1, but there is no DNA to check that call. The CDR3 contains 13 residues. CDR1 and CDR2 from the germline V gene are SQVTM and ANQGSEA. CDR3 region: CSYNTGNTGELFF.

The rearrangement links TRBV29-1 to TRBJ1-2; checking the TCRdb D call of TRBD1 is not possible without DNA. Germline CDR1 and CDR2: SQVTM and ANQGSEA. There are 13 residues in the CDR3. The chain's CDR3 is CSVVGRGIGGYTF. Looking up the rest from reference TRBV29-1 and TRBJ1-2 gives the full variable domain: SAVISQKPSRDICQRGTSLTIQCQVDSQVTMMFWYRQQPGQSLTLIATANQGSEATYESGFVIDKFPISRPNLTFSTLTVSNMSPEDSSIYLCSVVGRGIGGYTFGSGTRLTVV.

CDR3 sequence reads: CASSLEASNTGELFF. The rearrangement links TRBV5-1 to TRBJ2-2; the TCRdb call, TRBD2, lacks DNA for checking. The CDR3 length is 15 residues. The germline CDR1 and CDR2 sequences are SGHRS and YFSETQ.